This TCR beta chain is drawn from a study of response to subunit inactivated influenza vaccine. Study results and caveats: Authors suggested few new T cells are recruited by each seasonal influenza vaccination.

Trimming shortened V by 1 base and J by 0 bases, and 11 bases separated the two germline ends. Germline assignment: CDR1 SGHRS and CDR2 YFSETQ. This CDR3 spans 17 amino acids. Each CDR3 protein gets one entry after TCRdb re-called the RT-PCR reads with MiXCR. In the table there are approximately 500,000 distinct CDR3 sequences, 14% of which are singletons. This clonotype turned up a few times. Its antigen is undetermined. This chain uses TRBV5-1 with TRBJ2-6; TRBD1 or TRBD2 may be the D gene (5 bases each). The clonotype originates from a man aged 45-60 years who received an inactivated influenza vaccine. The sample consisted of PBMCs from blood, taken 11 to 12 days after vaccination. The CDR3 bases are TGCGCCAGCAGCTTGATTGGGACCCGCTCTGGGGCCAACGTCCTGACTTTC. Protein product: CASSLIGTRSGANVLTF.